Listed below are T cell receptor beta chains from one sample, sequenced in a study of blood T cell repertoires in COVID-19. The assay was immunoSEQ multiplex PCR, and TCRdb's table has in-frame clones only and misses some. Among about 410,000 clones listed, 80% to 90% were seen once. The sequencing input was peripheral blood. These receptors came from a woman in her twenties or thirties with active or convalescent COVID-19. The CDR3 runs from the conserved cysteine through the conserved F or W. The order of the fields is J gene, V gene, D gene, clone size, CDR3 protein, CDR3 DNA. D genes are given only for firm matches. Clone size, where shown, is once, few, many, or a class for clones that have expanded.

j_call: TRBJ2-2; v_call: TRBV9; d_call: TRBD2; clone_size: .; cdr3_aa: CASSVGASGRVGNTGELFF; cdr3_nt: TGTGCCAGCAGCGTAGGGGCTAGCGGGAGAGTCGGGAACACCGGGGAGCTGTTTTTT
j_call: TRBJ2-5; v_call: TRBV3-1/TRBV3-2; d_call: TRBD1; clone_size: .; cdr3_aa: CASSQDGQGETQYF; cdr3_nt: TGTGCCAGCAGCCAAGACGGACAGGGAGAGACCCAGTACTTC
j_call: TRBJ2-6; v_call: TRBV12-3/TRBV12-4; d_call: .; clone_size: .; cdr3_aa: CASSQSGANVLTF; cdr3_nt: TGTGCCAGCAGTCAGTCTGGGGCCAACGTCCTGACTTTC
j_call: TRBJ2-1; v_call: TRBV2; d_call: TRBD2; clone_size: .; cdr3_aa: CASSELADVNEQFF; cdr3_nt: TGTGCCAGCAGTGAACTAGCGGACGTCAATGAGCAGTTCTTC
j_call: TRBJ1-1; v_call: TRBV5-6; d_call: .; clone_size: .; cdr3_aa: CASSSVQMMNTEAFF; cdr3_nt: TGTGCCAGCAGCTCGGTACAGATGATGAACACTGAAGCTTTCTTT
j_call: TRBJ1-5; v_call: TRBV27; d_call: TRBD1; clone_size: .; cdr3_aa: CASSSGGRSNQPQHF; cdr3_nt: TGTGCCAGCAGTTCAGGGGGCAGGAGCAATCAGCCCCAGCATTTT
j_call: TRBJ1-4; v_call: TRBV5-1; d_call: TRBD1; clone_size: .; cdr3_aa: CASSAETGGLGEKLFF; cdr3_nt: TGCGCCAGCAGCGCAGAGACAGGGGGCCTAGGGGAAAAACTGTTTTTT
j_call: TRBJ1-3; v_call: TRBV18; d_call: TRBD1; clone_size: .; cdr3_aa: CASSPAAGQKGNTIYF; cdr3_nt: TGTGCCAGCTCACCAGCCGCGGGACAGAAGGGAAACACCATATATTTT
j_call: TRBJ1-5; v_call: TRBV7-2; d_call: .; clone_size: .; cdr3_aa: CASSLGPGGNQPQHF; cdr3_nt: TGTGCCAGCAGCTTAGGCCCCGGGGGCAATCAGCCCCAGCATTTT
j_call: TRBJ1-5; v_call: TRBV27; d_call: .; clone_size: .; cdr3_aa: CASSPGRGSNQPQHF; cdr3_nt: TGTGCCAGCAGTCCAGGAAGGGGTAGCAATCAGCCCCAGCATTTT
j_call: TRBJ1-2; v_call: TRBV7-9; d_call: .; clone_size: .; cdr3_aa: CASSSILTIYGYTF; cdr3_nt: TGTGCCAGCAGCTCCATACTGACAATCTATGGCTACACCTTC
j_call: TRBJ1-5; v_call: TRBV19; d_call: .; clone_size: .; cdr3_aa: CASSIVSGEYSNQPQHF; cdr3_nt: TGTGCCAGTAGTATAGTGTCAGGGGAATATAGCAATCAGCCCCAGCATTTT
j_call: TRBJ1-2; v_call: TRBV13; d_call: .; clone_size: .; cdr3_aa: CASSLARLLANYGYTF; cdr3_nt: TGTGCCAGCAGCTTAGCTCGTCTCTTAGCTAACTATGGCTACACCTTC
j_call: TRBJ1-2; v_call: TRBV20-1; d_call: .; clone_size: .; cdr3_aa: CSARLDGYTF; cdr3_nt: TGCAGTGCTAGGTTAGATGGCTACACCTTC
j_call: TRBJ1-1; v_call: TRBV28; d_call: .; clone_size: .; cdr3_aa: CASITGQLNTEAFF; cdr3_nt: TGTGCCAGCATCACCGGACAGTTGAACACTGAAGCTTTCTTT
j_call: TRBJ2-5; v_call: TRBV6-1; d_call: TRBD2; clone_size: .; cdr3_aa: CASSDLAGGFQETQYF; cdr3_nt: TGTGCCAGCAGTGACCTAGCGGGGGGTTTCCAAGAGACCCAGTACTTC
j_call: TRBJ2-7; v_call: TRBV6-5; d_call: TRBD2; clone_size: .; cdr3_aa: CASRGLGGNYEQYF; cdr3_nt: TGTGCCAGCAGGGGACTAGGGGGGAACTACGAGCAGTACTTC
j_call: TRBJ2-3; v_call: TRBV6-2/TRBV6-3; d_call: TRBD2; clone_size: .; cdr3_aa: CASSYGTSGNTDTQYF; cdr3_nt: TGTGCCAGCAGTTACGGGACTAGCGGGAACACAGATACGCAGTATTTT
j_call: TRBJ1-5; v_call: TRBV19; d_call: .; clone_size: .; cdr3_aa: CASSAADYSNQPQHF; cdr3_nt: TGTGCCAGTAGTGCCGCGGACTATAGCAATCAGCCCCAGCATTTT
j_call: TRBJ1-2; v_call: TRBV2; d_call: .; clone_size: once; cdr3_aa: CASSGESRVTF; cdr3_nt: TGTGCCAGCAGTGGGGAAAGCAGGGTCACCTTC
j_call: TRBJ2-3; v_call: TRBV9; d_call: TRBD2; clone_size: .; cdr3_aa: CASDIAGLSTDTQYF; cdr3_nt: TGTGCCAGTGATATAGCGGGCTTATCCACAGATACGCAGTATTTT
j_call: TRBJ2-5; v_call: TRBV7-9; d_call: TRBD2; clone_size: .; cdr3_aa: CASSNIIRDGGGETQYF; cdr3_nt: TGTGCCAGCAGCAACATTATTAGGGACGGCGGGGGAGAGACCCAGTACTTC
j_call: TRBJ1-1; v_call: TRBV5-1; d_call: .; clone_size: .; cdr3_aa: CASSSRTEMNTEAFF; cdr3_nt: TGCGCCAGCAGTTCTAGGACAGAGATGAACACTGAAGCTTTCTTT
j_call: TRBJ1-5; v_call: TRBV6-1; d_call: TRBD1; clone_size: .; cdr3_aa: CASSEYLGTGWLPQHF; cdr3_nt: TGTGCCAGCAGTGAATATTTGGGGACAGGGTGGTTGCCCCAGCATTTT
j_call: TRBJ2-3; v_call: TRBV29-1; d_call: TRBD2; clone_size: .; cdr3_aa: CSVRLAGGDTQYF; cdr3_nt: TGCAGCGTTCGACTAGCGGGAGGAGATACGCAGTATTTT
j_call: TRBJ1-2; v_call: TRBV27; d_call: .; clone_size: .; cdr3_aa: CASSLTGTYGYTF; cdr3_nt: TGTGCCAGCAGTTTAACAGGAACCTATGGCTACACCTTC
j_call: TRBJ1-2; v_call: TRBV7-2; d_call: .; clone_size: .; cdr3_aa: CASSSLQGWDYGYTF; cdr3_nt: TGTGCCAGCAGCTCGTTACAGGGTTGGGACTATGGCTACACCTTC
j_call: TRBJ2-2; v_call: TRBV14; d_call: TRBD1; clone_size: .; cdr3_aa: CASSLDRGYTGELFF; cdr3_nt: TGTGCCAGCAGCTTGGACAGGGGCTATACCGGGGAGCTGTTTTTT
j_call: TRBJ1-2; v_call: TRBV18; d_call: TRBD1; clone_size: .; cdr3_aa: CASSGAPGQTFVNYTF; cdr3_nt: TGTGCCAGCTCAGGGGCGCCGGGACAGACTTTTGTAAACTACACCTTC
j_call: TRBJ2-4; v_call: TRBV7-6; d_call: TRBD2; clone_size: .; cdr3_aa: CASSSISGGDKNIQYF; cdr3_nt: TGTGCCAGCAGTTCGATTAGCGGGGGGGACAAAAACATTCAGTACTTC
j_call: TRBJ1-1; v_call: TRBV6-6; d_call: .; clone_size: .; cdr3_aa: CASKGMNTEAFF; cdr3_nt: TGTGCCAGCAAGGGGATGAACACTGAAGCTTTCTTT
j_call: TRBJ1-4; v_call: TRBV5-1; d_call: .; clone_size: few; cdr3_aa: CASSLGKVYGPNEKLFF; cdr3_nt: TGCGCCAGCAGCTTGGGCAAGGTATATGGGCCTAATGAAAAACTGTTTTTT
j_call: TRBJ2-3; v_call: TRBV3-1/TRBV3-2; d_call: .; clone_size: .; cdr3_aa: CASSQVSGTDTQYF; cdr3_nt: TGTGCCAGCAGCCAAGTCTCTGGCACAGATACGCAGTATTTT
j_call: TRBJ2-1; v_call: TRBV6-1; d_call: TRBD1; clone_size: .; cdr3_aa: CASSELGQGPYNEQFF; cdr3_nt: TGTGCCAGCAGTGAATTGGGACAGGGTCCCTACAATGAGCAGTTCTTC
j_call: TRBJ2-7; v_call: TRBV5-4; d_call: .; clone_size: .; cdr3_aa: CASSLGEAREQYF; cdr3_nt: TGTGCCAGCAGCTTAGGGGAGGCGAGGGAGCAGTACTTC
j_call: TRBJ2-3; v_call: TRBV2; d_call: TRBD2; clone_size: .; cdr3_aa: CASSKGLAEDTQYF; cdr3_nt: TGTGCCAGCAGCAAGGGACTAGCGGAGGATACGCAGTATTTT
j_call: TRBJ1-5; v_call: TRBV7-9; d_call: TRBD1; clone_size: .; cdr3_aa: CASSQGAIGNQPQHF; cdr3_nt: TGTGCCAGCAGCCAGGGGGCAATTGGCAATCAGCCCCAGCATTTT
j_call: TRBJ1-1; v_call: TRBV30; d_call: .; clone_size: .; cdr3_aa: CAWKRDRPQLNTEAFF; cdr3_nt: TGTGCCTGGAAACGCGACAGGCCACAACTGAACACTGAAGCTTTCTTT
j_call: TRBJ1-1; v_call: TRBV25-1; d_call: .; clone_size: .; cdr3_aa: CASSDGGRMNTEAFF; cdr3_nt: TGTGCCAGCAGTGACGGCGGTAGGATGAACACTGAAGCTTTCTTT
j_call: TRBJ2-1; v_call: TRBV6-6; d_call: TRBD1; clone_size: few; cdr3_aa: CASSPGQGDNEQFF; cdr3_nt: TGTGCCAGCAGCCCGGGACAGGGGGACAATGAGCAGTTCTTC
j_call: TRBJ1-4; v_call: TRBV6-5; d_call: .; clone_size: .; cdr3_aa: CASSAGSREKLFF; cdr3_nt: TGTGCCAGCAGCGCTGGGAGCAGAGAAAAACTGTTTTTT
j_call: TRBJ1-5; v_call: TRBV23-1; d_call: .; clone_size: few; cdr3_aa: CASSHCDRYQPQHF; cdr3_nt: TGCGCCAGCAGTCACTGCGACAGATATCAGCCCCAGCATTTT
j_call: TRBJ2-7; v_call: TRBV25-1; d_call: .; clone_size: .; cdr3_aa: CASSEGPRLYEQYF; cdr3_nt: TGTGCCAGCAGTGAGGGGCCCAGACTCTACGAGCAGTACTTC
j_call: TRBJ1-5; v_call: TRBV10-2; d_call: TRBD1; clone_size: .; cdr3_aa: CASRQGSNQPQHF; cdr3_nt: TGCGCCAGCAGACAGGGGAGCAATCAGCCCCAGCATTTT
j_call: TRBJ2-2; v_call: TRBV7-2; d_call: .; clone_size: .; cdr3_aa: CASSLANSYRDTGELFF; cdr3_nt: TGTGCCAGCAGCTTAGCGAACTCGTACAGGGACACCGGGGAGCTGTTTTTT
j_call: TRBJ2-2; v_call: TRBV25-1; d_call: TRBD1; clone_size: .; cdr3_aa: CASDPDRGSGELFF; cdr3_nt: TGTGCCAGCGATCCGGACAGGGGATCCGGGGAGCTGTTTTTT
j_call: TRBJ2-5; v_call: TRBV12-1; d_call: .; clone_size: .; cdr3_aa: CASSDGQGQQETQYF; cdr3_nt: TGTGCCAGCAGCGACGGACAGGGGCAACAAGAGACCCAGTACTTC
j_call: TRBJ1-2; v_call: TRBV2; d_call: TRBD1; clone_size: .; cdr3_aa: CASSEAGWGTGVILTNYGYTF; cdr3_nt: TGTGCCAGCAGTGAAGCTGGATGGGGGACAGGGGTTATCTTAACGAACTATGGCTACACCTTC
j_call: TRBJ2-1; v_call: TRBV3-1/TRBV3-2; d_call: TRBD2; clone_size: .; cdr3_aa: CASSGGGSYNEQFF; cdr3_nt: TGTGCCAGCAGCGGCGGGGGCTCCTACAATGAGCAGTTCTTC
j_call: TRBJ2-4; v_call: TRBV19; d_call: TRBD1; clone_size: once; cdr3_aa: CASSISPGQLAKNIQYF; cdr3_nt: TGTGCCAGTAGTATATCTCCGGGACAGCTAGCCAAAAACATTCAGTACTTC
j_call: TRBJ1-6; v_call: TRBV6-2/TRBV6-3; d_call: TRBD1; clone_size: .; cdr3_aa: CASSWGTGGSPLHF; cdr3_nt: TGTGCCAGCAGTTGGGGGACAGGGGGTTCACCCCTCCACTTT
j_call: TRBJ1-1; v_call: TRBV27; d_call: .; clone_size: .; cdr3_aa: CASSPGEPEAFF; cdr3_nt: TGTGCCAGCAGTCCGGGAGAACCTGAAGCTTTCTTT
j_call: TRBJ1-5; v_call: TRBV4-1; d_call: .; clone_size: .; cdr3_aa: CASSPGGANQPQHF; cdr3_nt: TGCGCCAGCAGCCCGGGCGGGGCGAATCAGCCCCAGCATTTT